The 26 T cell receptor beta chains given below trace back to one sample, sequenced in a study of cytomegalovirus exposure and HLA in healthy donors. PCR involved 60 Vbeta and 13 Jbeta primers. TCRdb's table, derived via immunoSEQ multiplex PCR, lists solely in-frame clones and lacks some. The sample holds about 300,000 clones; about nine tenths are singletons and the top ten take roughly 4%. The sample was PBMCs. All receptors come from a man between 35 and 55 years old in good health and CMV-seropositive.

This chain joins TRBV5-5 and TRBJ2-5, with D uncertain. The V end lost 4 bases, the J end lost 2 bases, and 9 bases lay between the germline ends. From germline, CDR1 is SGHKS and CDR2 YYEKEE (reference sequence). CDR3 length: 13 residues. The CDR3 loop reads CASSRVTQETQYF. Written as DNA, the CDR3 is TGTGCCAGCAGCCGAGTTACTCAAGAGACCCAGTACTTC.

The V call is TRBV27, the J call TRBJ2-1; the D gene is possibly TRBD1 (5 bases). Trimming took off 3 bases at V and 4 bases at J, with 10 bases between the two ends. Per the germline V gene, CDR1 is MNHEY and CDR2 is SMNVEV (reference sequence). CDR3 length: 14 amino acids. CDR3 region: CASSFQGIYNEQFF. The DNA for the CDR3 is TGTGCCAGCAGTTTTCAGGGAATATACAATGAGCAGTTCTTC.

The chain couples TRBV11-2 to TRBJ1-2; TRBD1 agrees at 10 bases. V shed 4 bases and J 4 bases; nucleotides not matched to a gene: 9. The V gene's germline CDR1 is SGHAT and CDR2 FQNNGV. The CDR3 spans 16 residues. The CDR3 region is CASSSRQGATGYGYTF. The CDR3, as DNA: TGTGCCAGCAGCTCAAGACAGGGGGCAACTGGCTATGGCTACACCTTC. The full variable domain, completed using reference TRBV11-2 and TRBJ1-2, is EAGVAQSPRYKIIEKRQSVAFWCNPISGHATLYWYQQILGQGPKLLIQFQNNGVVDDSQLPKDRFSAERLKGVDSTLKIQPAKLEDSAVYLCASSSRQGATGYGYTFGSGTRLTVV.

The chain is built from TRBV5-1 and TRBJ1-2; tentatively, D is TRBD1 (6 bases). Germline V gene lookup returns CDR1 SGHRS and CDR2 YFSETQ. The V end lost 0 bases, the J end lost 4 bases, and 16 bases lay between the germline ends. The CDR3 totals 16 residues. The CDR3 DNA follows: TGCGCCAGCAGCTTGGCCGGGGCGGACAGCGTCTATGGCTACACCTTC. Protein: CASSLAGADSVYGYTF.

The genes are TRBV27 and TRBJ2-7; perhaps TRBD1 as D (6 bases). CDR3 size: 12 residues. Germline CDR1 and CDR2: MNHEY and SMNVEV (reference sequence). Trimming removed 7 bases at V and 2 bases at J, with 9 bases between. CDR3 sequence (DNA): TGTGCCAGCAAGACAGGAACCTACGAGCAGTACTTC. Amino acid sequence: CASKTGTYEQYF.

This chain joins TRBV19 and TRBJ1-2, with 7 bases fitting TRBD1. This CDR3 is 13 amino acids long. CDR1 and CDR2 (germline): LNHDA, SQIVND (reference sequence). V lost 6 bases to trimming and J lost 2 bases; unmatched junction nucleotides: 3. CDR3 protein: CASSQTGNYGYTF. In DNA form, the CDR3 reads TGTGCCAGTAGCCAGACAGGGAACTATGGCTACACCTTC.

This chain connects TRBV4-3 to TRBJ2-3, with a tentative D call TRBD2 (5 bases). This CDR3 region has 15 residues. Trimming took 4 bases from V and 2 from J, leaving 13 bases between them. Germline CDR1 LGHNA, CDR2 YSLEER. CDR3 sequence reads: CASSPRDGLTDTQYF. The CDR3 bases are TGCGCCAGCAGCCCCCGAGACGGACTCACAGATACGCAGTATTTT.

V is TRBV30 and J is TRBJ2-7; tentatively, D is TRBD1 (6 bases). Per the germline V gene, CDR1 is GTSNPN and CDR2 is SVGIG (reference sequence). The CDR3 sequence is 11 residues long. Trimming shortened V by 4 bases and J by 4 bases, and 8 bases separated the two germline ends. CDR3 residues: CAWNRGYEQYF. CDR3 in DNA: TGTGCCTGGAATAGGGGGTACGAGCAGTACTTC.

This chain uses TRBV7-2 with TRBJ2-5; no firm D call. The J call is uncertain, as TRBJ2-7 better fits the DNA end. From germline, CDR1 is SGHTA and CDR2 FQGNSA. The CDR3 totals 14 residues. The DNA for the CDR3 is TGTGCCAGCAGCTTAGGGTTTGAGGCCTACGAGCAGTACTTC. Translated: CASSLGFEAYEQYF.

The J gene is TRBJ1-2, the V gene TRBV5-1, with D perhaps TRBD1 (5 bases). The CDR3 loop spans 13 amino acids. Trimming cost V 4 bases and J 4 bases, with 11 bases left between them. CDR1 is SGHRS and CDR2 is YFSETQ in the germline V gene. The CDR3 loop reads CASSPGGGYGYTF. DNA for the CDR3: TGCGCCAGCAGCCCTGGCGGGGGCTATGGCTACACCTTC.

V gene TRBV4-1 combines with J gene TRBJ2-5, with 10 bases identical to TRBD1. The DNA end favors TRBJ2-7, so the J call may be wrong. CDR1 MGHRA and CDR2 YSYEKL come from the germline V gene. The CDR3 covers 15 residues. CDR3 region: CASSSRTGGSYEQYF. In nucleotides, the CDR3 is TGCGCCAGCAGCTCCCGGACAGGGGGCTCCTACGAGCAGTACTTC.

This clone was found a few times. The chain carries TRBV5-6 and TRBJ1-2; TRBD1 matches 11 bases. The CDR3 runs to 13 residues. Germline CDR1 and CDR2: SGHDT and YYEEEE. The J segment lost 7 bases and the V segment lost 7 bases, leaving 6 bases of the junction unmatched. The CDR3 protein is CASEGQGARGYTF. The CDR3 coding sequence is TGTGCCAGCGAAGGACAGGGGGCGCGTGGCTACACCTTC.

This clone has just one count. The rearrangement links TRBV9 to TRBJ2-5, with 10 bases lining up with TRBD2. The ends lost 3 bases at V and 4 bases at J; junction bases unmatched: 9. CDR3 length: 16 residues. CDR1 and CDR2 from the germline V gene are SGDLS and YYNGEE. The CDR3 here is CASSARGLANVETQYF. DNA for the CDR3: TGTGCCAGCAGCGCCCGGGGACTAGCGAATGTAGAGACCCAGTACTTC.

This chain's CDR3 is CASSLVRQNTEAFF. DNA for the CDR3: TGTGCCAGCAGCTTAGTTCGACAGAACACTGAAGCTTTCTTT. This chain connects TRBV7-9 to TRBJ1-1; D remains unclear. The germline gives CDR1 SEHNR, CDR2 FQNEAQ (reference sequence). The V and J ends lost 1 base and 1 base respectively, with 7 bases between them. CDR3 length: 14 amino acids.

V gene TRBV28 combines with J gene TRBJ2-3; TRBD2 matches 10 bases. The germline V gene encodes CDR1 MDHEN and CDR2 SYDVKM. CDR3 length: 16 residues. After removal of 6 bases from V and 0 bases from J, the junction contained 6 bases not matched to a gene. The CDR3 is CASRASGSFSTDTQYF. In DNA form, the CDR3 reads TGTGCCAGCAGGGCTAGCGGGAGTTTTAGCACAGATACGCAGTATTTT. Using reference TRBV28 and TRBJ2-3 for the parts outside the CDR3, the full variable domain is DVKVTQSSRYLVKRTGEKVFLECVQDMDHENMFWYRQDPGLGLRLIYFSYDVKMKEKGDIPEGYSVSREKKERFSLILESASTNQTSMYLCASRASGSFSTDTQYFGPGTRLTVL.

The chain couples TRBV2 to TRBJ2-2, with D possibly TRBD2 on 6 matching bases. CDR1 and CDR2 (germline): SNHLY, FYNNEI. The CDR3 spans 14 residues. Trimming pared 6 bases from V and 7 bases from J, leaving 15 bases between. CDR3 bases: TGTGCCAGCAGCGCTAGCGCCCGGCACGGGGAGCTGTTTTTT. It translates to CASSASARHGELFF.

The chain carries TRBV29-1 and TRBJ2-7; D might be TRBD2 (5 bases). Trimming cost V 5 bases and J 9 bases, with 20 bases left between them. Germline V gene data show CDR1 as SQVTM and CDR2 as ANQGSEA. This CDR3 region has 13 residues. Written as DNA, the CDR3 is TGCAGCGTTTATATCCCGGGAAAACAGACGCAGTACTTC. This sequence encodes CSVYIPGKQTQYF.

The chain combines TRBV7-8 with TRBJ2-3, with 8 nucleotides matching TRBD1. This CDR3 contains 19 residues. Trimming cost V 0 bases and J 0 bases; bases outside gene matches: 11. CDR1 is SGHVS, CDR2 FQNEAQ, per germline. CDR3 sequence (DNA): TGTGCCAGCAGCTTAGCGCGGCCAGGGGGCCGGGTAAGCACAGATACGCAGTATTTT. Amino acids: CASSLARPGGRVSTDTQYF.

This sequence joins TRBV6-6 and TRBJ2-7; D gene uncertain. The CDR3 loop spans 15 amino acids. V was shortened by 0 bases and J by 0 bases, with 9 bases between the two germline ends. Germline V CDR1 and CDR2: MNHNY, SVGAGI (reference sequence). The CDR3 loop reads CASSYSTTSSYEQYF. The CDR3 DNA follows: TGTGCCAGCAGTTACTCGACAACTTCCTCCTACGAGCAGTACTTC.

The CDR3 loop reads CASSPQGGRYGYTF. The DNA of the CDR3 is TGTGCCAGCAGCCCCCAGGGGGGCCGCTATGGCTACACCTTC. J is TRBJ1-2 and V is TRBV7-2, with 7 bases that match TRBD1. CDR3 length equals 14 residues. The V and J ends lost 5 bases and 4 bases, in that order; junction bases with no gene match: 7. Germline V gene sequence: CDR1 SGHTA, CDR2 FQGNSA.

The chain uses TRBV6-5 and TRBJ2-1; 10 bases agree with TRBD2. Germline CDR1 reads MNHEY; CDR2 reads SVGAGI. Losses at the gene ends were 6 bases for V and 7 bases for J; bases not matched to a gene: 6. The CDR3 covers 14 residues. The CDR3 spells CASRPSGSLNEQFF. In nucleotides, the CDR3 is TGTGCCAGCAGGCCTAGCGGGAGTTTGAATGAGCAGTTCTTC.

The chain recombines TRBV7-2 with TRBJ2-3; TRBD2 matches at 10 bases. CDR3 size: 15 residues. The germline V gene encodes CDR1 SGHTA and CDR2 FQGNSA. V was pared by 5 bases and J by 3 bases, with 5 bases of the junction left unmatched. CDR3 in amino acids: CASSPGLAETDTQYF. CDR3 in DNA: TGTGCCAGCAGCCCCGGACTAGCGGAAACAGATACGCAGTATTTT. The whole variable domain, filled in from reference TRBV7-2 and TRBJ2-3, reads GAGVSQSPSNKVTEKGKDVELRCDPISGHTALYWYRQSLGQGLEFLIYFQGNSAPDKSGLPSDRFSAERTGGSVSTLTIQRTQQEDSAVYLCASSPGLAETDTQYFGPGTRLTVL.

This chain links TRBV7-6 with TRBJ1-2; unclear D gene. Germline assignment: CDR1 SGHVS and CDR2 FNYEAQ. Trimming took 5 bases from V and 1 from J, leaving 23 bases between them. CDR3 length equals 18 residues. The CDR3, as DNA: TGTGCCAGCAGCCCCCAAATCGTACAGAGCAGAGTTAACTATGGCTACACCTTC. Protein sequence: CASSPQIVQSRVNYGYTF.

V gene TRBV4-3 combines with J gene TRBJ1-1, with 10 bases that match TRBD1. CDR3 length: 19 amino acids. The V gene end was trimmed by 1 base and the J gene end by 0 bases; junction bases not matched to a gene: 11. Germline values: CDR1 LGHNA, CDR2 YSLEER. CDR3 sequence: CASSQGDRGTWAMNTEAFF. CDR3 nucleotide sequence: TGCGCCAGCAGCCAAGGGGACAGGGGTACTTGGGCCATGAACACTGAAGCTTTCTTT.

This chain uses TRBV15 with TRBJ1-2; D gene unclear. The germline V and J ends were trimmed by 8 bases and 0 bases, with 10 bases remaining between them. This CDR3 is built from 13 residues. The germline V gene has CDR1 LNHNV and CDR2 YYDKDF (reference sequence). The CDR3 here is CATGNKANYGYTF. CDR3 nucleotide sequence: TGTGCCACCGGCAACAAAGCTAACTATGGCTACACCTTC. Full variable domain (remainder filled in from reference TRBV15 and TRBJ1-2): DAMVIQNPRYQVTQFGKPVTLSCSQTLNHNVMYWYQQKSSQAPKLLFHYYDKDFNNEADTPDNFQSRRPNTSFCFLDIRSPGLGDTAMYLCATGNKANYGYTFGSGTRLTVV.

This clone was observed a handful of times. CDR3 nucleotide sequence: TGTGCCAGCATCCCCTGGGGCAGAACCTACGAGCAGTACTTC. Translation: CASIPWGRTYEQYF. This chain links TRBV6-1 with TRBJ2-7; maybe TRBD1 (5 bases). The CDR3 extends over 14 amino acids. V lost 7 bases and J lost 2, with 15 bases in between. Germline-derived CDR1 and CDR2 are MNHNS and SASEGT.